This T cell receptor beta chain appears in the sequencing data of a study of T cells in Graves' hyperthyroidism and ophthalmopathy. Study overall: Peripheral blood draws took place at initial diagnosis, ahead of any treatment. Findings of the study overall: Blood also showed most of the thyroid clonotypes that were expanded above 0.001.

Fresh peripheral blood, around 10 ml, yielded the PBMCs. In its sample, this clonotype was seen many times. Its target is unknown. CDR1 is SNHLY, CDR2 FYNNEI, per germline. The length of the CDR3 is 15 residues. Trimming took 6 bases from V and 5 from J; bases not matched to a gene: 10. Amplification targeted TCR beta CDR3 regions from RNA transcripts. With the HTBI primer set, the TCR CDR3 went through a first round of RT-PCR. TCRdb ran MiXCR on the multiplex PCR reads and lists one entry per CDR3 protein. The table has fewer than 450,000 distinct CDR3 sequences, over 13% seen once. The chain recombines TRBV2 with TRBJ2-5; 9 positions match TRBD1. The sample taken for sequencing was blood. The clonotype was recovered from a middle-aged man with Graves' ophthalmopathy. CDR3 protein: CASSKVRDRVETQYF. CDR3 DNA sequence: TGTGCCAGCAGCAAGGTTCGGGACAGGGTTGAGACCCAGTACTTC.